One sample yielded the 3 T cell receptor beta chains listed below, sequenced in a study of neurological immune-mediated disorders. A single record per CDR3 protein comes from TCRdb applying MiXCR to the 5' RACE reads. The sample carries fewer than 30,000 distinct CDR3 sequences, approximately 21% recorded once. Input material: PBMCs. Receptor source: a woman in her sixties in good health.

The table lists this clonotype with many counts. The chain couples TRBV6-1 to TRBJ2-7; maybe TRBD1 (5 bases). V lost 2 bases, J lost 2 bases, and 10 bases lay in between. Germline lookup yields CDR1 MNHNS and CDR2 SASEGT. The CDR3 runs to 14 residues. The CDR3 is CASSEQGLAYEQYF. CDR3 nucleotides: TGTGCCAGCAGTGAACAGGGCCTAGCCTACGAGCAGTACTTC.

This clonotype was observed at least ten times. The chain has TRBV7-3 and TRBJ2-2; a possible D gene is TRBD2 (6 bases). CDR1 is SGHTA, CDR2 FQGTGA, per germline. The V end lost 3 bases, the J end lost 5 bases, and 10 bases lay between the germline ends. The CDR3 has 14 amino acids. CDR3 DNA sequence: TGTGCCAGCAGCTTTGCCGGAGGGACCGGGGAGCTGTTTTTT. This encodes CASSFAGGTGELFF.

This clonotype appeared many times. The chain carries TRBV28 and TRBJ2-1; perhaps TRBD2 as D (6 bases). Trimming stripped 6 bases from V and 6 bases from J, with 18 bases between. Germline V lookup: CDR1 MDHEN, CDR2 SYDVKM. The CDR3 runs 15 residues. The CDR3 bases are TGTGCCAGCAGGGACCGGGGTCTGGGACTCAATGAGCAGTTCTTC. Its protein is CASRDRGLGLNEQFF.